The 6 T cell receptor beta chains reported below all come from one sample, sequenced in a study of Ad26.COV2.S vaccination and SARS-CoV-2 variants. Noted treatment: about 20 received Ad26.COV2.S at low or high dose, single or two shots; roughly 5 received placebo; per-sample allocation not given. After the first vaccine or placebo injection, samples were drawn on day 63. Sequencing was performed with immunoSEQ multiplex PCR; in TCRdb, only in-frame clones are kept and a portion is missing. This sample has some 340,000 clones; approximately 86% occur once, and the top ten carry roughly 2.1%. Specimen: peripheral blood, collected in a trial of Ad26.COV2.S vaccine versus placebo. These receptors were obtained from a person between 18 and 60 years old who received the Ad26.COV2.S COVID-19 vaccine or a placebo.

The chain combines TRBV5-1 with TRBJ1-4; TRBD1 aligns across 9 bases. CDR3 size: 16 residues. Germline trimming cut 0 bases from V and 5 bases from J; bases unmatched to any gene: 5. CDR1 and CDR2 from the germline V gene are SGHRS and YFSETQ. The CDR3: CASSLGQGVINEKLFF. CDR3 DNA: TGCGCCAGCAGCTTGGGACAGGGGGTTATAAATGAAAAACTGTTTTTT.

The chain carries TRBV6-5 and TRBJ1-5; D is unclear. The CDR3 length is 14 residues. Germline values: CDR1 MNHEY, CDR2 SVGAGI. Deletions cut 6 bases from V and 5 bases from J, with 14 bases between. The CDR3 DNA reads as TGTGCCAGCAGCCGCCGGGCCGCGGATCAGCCCCAGCATTTT. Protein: CASSRRAADQPQHF.

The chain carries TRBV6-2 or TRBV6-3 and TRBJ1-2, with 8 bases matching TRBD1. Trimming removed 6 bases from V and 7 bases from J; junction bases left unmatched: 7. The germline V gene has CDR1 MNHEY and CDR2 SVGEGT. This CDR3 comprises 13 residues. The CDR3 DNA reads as TGTGCCAGCAGCCCGGGACAGGTGTTTGGCTACACCTTC. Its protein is CASSPGQVFGYTF.

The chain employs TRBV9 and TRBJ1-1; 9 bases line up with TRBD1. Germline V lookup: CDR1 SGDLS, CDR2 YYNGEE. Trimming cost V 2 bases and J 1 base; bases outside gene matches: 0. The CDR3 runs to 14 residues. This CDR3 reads CASSVGQGNTEAFF. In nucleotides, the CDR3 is TGTGCCAGCAGCGTGGGACAGGGGAACACTGAAGCTTTCTTT.

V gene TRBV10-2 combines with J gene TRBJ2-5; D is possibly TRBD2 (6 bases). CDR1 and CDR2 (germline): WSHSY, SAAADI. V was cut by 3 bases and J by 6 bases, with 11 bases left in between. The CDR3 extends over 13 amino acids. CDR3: CASSEWGDKTQYF. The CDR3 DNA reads TGCGCCAGCAGTGAATGGGGGGATAAGACCCAGTACTTC.

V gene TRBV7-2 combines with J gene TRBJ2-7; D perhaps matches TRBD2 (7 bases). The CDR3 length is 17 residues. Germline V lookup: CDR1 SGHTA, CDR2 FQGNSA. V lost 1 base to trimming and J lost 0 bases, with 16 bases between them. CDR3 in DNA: TGTGCCAGCAGCTTAGGACTGGGCGGGGGCATCTCCTACGAGCAGTACTTC. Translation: CASSLGLGGGISYEQYF.